A selection of T cell receptor beta chains follows, all from one sample in a study of Ad26.COV2.S vaccination and SARS-CoV-2 variants. Some clones are missing from TCRdb's copy, which holds only in-frame ones; the method was immunoSEQ multiplex PCR. The top ten clones hold about 1.5% of a sample with fewer than 600,000 clones, about 88% of them seen once. The sample in question was peripheral blood, obtained in a trial of Ad26.COV2.S vaccine versus placebo. The receptor source for this set is a person between 18 and 60 years old who received the Ad26.COV2.S COVID-19 vaccine or a placebo. Both conserved end residues are part of each CDR3. The D gene is left open where the match is weak. Clone sizes are given selectively: once, few, many, or a class where the clone is expanded.

v_gene	abundance	j_gene	d_gene	CDR3aa	CDR3nt
TRBV2	once	TRBJ2-3	.	CASSITSRTSTDTQYF	TGTGCCAGCAGTATAACTAGCAGAACCAGCACAGATACGCAGTATTTT
TRBV2	.	TRBJ2-3	TRBD2	CASSVTSGRNTQYF	TGTGCCAGCAGTGTGACTAGCGGGAGAAATACGCAGTATTTT
TRBV28	.	TRBJ1-2	.	CATKRSGDNYGYTF	TGTGCCACCAAGAGATCTGGAGACAACTATGGCTACACCTTC
TRBV30	.	TRBJ1-6	TRBD1	CAWSEQGHNSPLHF	TGTGCCTGGAGCGAACAGGGGCACAATTCACCCCTCCACTTT
TRBV6-6	.	TRBJ1-3	TRBD1	CASSSTGGSGNTIYF	TGTGCCAGCAGTAGTACAGGGGGCTCTGGAAACACCATATATTTT
TRBV2	.	TRBJ1-3	.	CASSGAGAGNTIYF	TGTGCCAGCAGCGGGGCAGGGGCAGGAAACACCATATATTTT
TRBV19	.	TRBJ2-3	.	CASSMQGTDTQYF	TGTGCCAGTAGTATGCAGGGCACAGATACGCAGTATTTT
TRBV5-5	.	TRBJ1-4	TRBD1	CASSRAGGEYEKLFF	TGTGCCAGCAGCAGAGCAGGGGGCGAGTATGAAAAACTGTTTTTT
TRBV3-1/TRBV3-2	.	TRBJ2-7	.	CASSPWQSLYEQYF	TGTGCCAGCAGCCCCTGGCAGAGCCTGTACGAGCAGTACTTC
TRBV7-6	few	TRBJ2-7	.	CASSLAQPSYEQYF	TGTGCCAGCAGCTTAGCACAGCCGTCCTACGAGCAGTACTTC
TRBV25-1	.	TRBJ1-2	.	CASSPGGHYGYTF	TGTGCCAGCAGCCCCGGGGGTCATTATGGCTACACCTTC
TRBV6-6	.	TRBJ1-1	TRBD1	CASSYLHRGGSEAFF	TGTGCCAGCAGTTACTTACACAGGGGAGGGAGTGAAGCTTTCTTT
TRBV7-9	once	TRBJ1-2	.	CASSPPGLYGYTF	TGTGCCAGCAGCCCCCCGGGTCTTTATGGCTACACCTTC
TRBV7-9	.	TRBJ2-3	.	CASSTRARGTDTQYF	TGTGCCAGCAGCACCCGGGCTAGGGGCACAGATACGCAGTATTTT
TRBV2	.	TRBJ2-2	.	CASSTYGIINTGELFF	TGTGCCAGCAGTACTTACGGCATAATAAACACCGGGGAGCTGTTTTTT
TRBV11-3	.	TRBJ2-2	.	CASSLEQGGRYTGELFF	TGTGCCAGCAGCTTAGAACAGGGCGGGCGATACACCGGGGAGCTGTTTTTT
TRBV27	.	TRBJ2-3	.	CASSIMGRGTDTQYF	TGTGCCAGCAGCATTATGGGCAGGGGCACAGATACGCAGTATTTT
TRBV19	.	TRBJ2-1	.	CASSIRGGDEQFF	TGTGCCAGTAGTATCCGGGGAGGTGATGAGCAGTTCTTC
TRBV6-4	few	TRBJ1-4	.	CASSESATNEKLFF	TGTGCCAGCAGTGAGTCGGCAACTAATGAAAAACTGTTTTTT
TRBV4-3	.	TRBJ1-2	.	CASSQDSAGHNGYTF	TGCGCCAGCAGCCAAGATTCGGCAGGGCATAATGGCTACACCTTC
TRBV5-1	.	TRBJ1-1	.	CASRPDVNTEAFF	TGCGCCAGCCGCCCGGACGTGAACACTGAAGCTTTCTTT
TRBV6-5	.	TRBJ2-7	TRBD1	CASRTDRGSYEQYF	TGTGCCAGCAGGACAGACAGGGGATCTTACGAGCAGTACTTC
TRBV4-1	.	TRBJ1-4	TRBD1	CASSPYLGQGEMGEKLFF	TGCGCCAGCAGCCCATATTTGGGACAGGGGGAGATGGGTGAAAAACTGTTTTTT